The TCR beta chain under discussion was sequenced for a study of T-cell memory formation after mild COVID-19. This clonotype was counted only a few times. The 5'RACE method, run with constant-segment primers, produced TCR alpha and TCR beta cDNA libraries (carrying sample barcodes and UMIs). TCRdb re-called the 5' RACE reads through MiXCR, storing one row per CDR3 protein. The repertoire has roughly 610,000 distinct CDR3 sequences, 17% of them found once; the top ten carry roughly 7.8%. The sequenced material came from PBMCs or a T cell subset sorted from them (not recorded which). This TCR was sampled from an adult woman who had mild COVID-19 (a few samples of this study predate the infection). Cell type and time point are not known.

The CDR3 region has the DNA TGTGCCAGCATAGCGAGTGGGGCCAACGTCCTGACTTTC. It codes for CASIASGANVLTF. The chain carries TRBV12-3 or TRBV12-4 and TRBJ2-6; D might be TRBD2 (5 bases). V was shortened by 7 bases and J by 3 bases, with 7 bases between the two germline ends. The CDR3 spans 13 residues.